This is a list of T cell receptor beta chains from one sample in a study of shared clonotypes between healthy human individuals. Measured with immunoSEQ multiplex PCR; TCRdb has only the in-frame clones, and not every one. The sample has approximately 1.5 million clones, 98% to 99% seen once. The sample comprised naive CD4+ T cells sorted from blood. The receptors originated from a young man in good health. Each CDR3 is given with its conserved first and last residue. The D gene is left open where the match is weak. Some rows have no size entry. The others give once, few or many, or a class for an expanded clone.

d_gene: .
abundance: .
j_gene: TRBJ2-7
v_gene: TRBV10-3
CDR3aa: CAISEDGSSYEQYF
CDR3nt: TGTGCCATCAGTGAGGACGGCAGCTCCTACGAGCAGTACTTC

d_gene: TRBD2
abundance: .
j_gene: TRBJ2-1
v_gene: TRBV19
CDR3aa: CASIPPGGSPPNEQFF
CDR3nt: TGTGCCAGTATCCCCCCGGGCGGGAGTCCCCCCAATGAGCAGTTCTTC

d_gene: .
abundance: .
j_gene: TRBJ1-5
v_gene: TRBV27
CDR3aa: CASSLGGRGNQPQHF
CDR3nt: TGTGCCAGCAGCCTTGGGGGAAGGGGCAATCAGCCCCAGCATTTT

d_gene: .
abundance: once
j_gene: TRBJ2-1
v_gene: TRBV5-1
CDR3aa: CASSPSWGELHNEQFF
CDR3nt: TGCGCCAGCAGCCCCTCCTGGGGAGAGCTCCACAATGAGCAGTTCTTC

d_gene: .
abundance: .
j_gene: TRBJ2-1
v_gene: TRBV5-6
CDR3aa: CASSLVAAGRNEQFF
CDR3nt: TGTGCCAGCAGCTTGGTGGCTGCGGGGAGGAATGAGCAGTTCTTC

d_gene: TRBD2
abundance: .
j_gene: TRBJ2-3
v_gene: TRBV5-1
CDR3aa: CASRWPGLAGGPGADTQYF
CDR3nt: TGCGCCAGCAGGTGGCCGGGACTAGCGGGAGGGCCAGGTGCAGATACGCAGTATTTT

d_gene: .
abundance: .
j_gene: TRBJ2-3
v_gene: TRBV11-1
CDR3aa: CASSSMGGEATDTQYF
CDR3nt: TGTGCCAGCAGCTCCATGGGGGGAGAAGCGACAGATACGCAGTATTTT

d_gene: .
abundance: .
j_gene: TRBJ1-2
v_gene: TRBV28
CDR3aa: CASRGTRDYGYTF
CDR3nt: TGTGCCAGCAGAGGGACAAGGGACTATGGCTACACCTTC

d_gene: TRBD1
abundance: .
j_gene: TRBJ1-5
v_gene: TRBV6-5
CDR3aa: CASSSTGQGLNQPQHF
CDR3nt: TGTGCCAGCAGTTCCACGGGACAGGGCCTCAATCAGCCCCAGCATTTT

d_gene: .
abundance: .
j_gene: TRBJ2-3
v_gene: TRBV5-4
CDR3aa: CASRPDSHRTDTQYF
CDR3nt: TGTGCCAGCAGACCCGACAGTCACCGCACAGATACGCAGTATTTT

d_gene: .
abundance: .
j_gene: TRBJ1-5
v_gene: TRBV6-1
CDR3aa: CASSEHQLDPSPYSNQPQHF
CDR3nt: TGTGCCAGCAGTGAGCATCAGCTGGACCCGTCCCCATATAGCAATCAGCCCCAGCATTTT

d_gene: .
abundance: .
j_gene: TRBJ2-1
v_gene: TRBV25-1
CDR3aa: CASRTGNEQFF
CDR3nt: TGTGCCAGCAGAACCGGCAATGAGCAGTTCTTC

d_gene: TRBD1
abundance: .
j_gene: TRBJ2-7
v_gene: TRBV7-2
CDR3aa: CASSRDRYYEQYF
CDR3nt: TGTGCCAGCAGCCGGGACAGGTACTACGAGCAGTACTTC

d_gene: TRBD1
abundance: .
j_gene: TRBJ1-1
v_gene: TRBV5-6
CDR3aa: CASRRGTGGYTEAFF
CDR3nt: TGTGCCAGCAGAAGAGGGACAGGGGGATATACTGAAGCTTTCTTT

d_gene: TRBD1
abundance: .
j_gene: TRBJ2-1
v_gene: TRBV5-1
CDR3aa: CASSPTGTVGEQFF
CDR3nt: TGCGCCAGCAGCCCTACCGGGACAGTCGGTGAGCAGTTCTTC

d_gene: TRBD2
abundance: .
j_gene: TRBJ2-7
v_gene: TRBV15
CDR3aa: CATSRTSGYEQYF
CDR3nt: TGTGCCACCAGTAGAACTAGCGGCTACGAGCAGTACTTC

d_gene: TRBD2
abundance: .
j_gene: TRBJ2-5
v_gene: TRBV4-3
CDR3aa: CASSQDHAGGPKTQYF
CDR3nt: TGCGCCAGCAGCCAAGATCATGCGGGAGGGCCCAAGACCCAGTACTTC

d_gene: TRBD2
abundance: .
j_gene: TRBJ2-5
v_gene: TRBV15
CDR3aa: CATSRDPGGRTGEQYF
CDR3nt: TGTGCCACCAGCAGAGATCCCGGCGGGAGAACGGGTGAGCAGTACTTC

d_gene: TRBD1
abundance: .
j_gene: TRBJ2-5
v_gene: TRBV5-8
CDR3aa: CASSLGTGLQTQYF
CDR3nt: TGTGCCAGCAGCTTGGGGACAGGGCTCCAGACCCAGTACTTC

d_gene: .
abundance: .
j_gene: TRBJ1-1
v_gene: TRBV20-1
CDR3aa: CSAISNTEAFF
CDR3nt: TGCAGTGCTATTTCGAACACTGAAGCTTTCTTT

d_gene: .
abundance: .
j_gene: TRBJ2-1
v_gene: TRBV9
CDR3aa: CASSVLGESYNEQFF
CDR3nt: TGTGCCAGCAGCGTACTCGGGGAATCCTACAATGAGCAGTTCTTC

d_gene: TRBD1
abundance: .
j_gene: TRBJ1-5
v_gene: TRBV18
CDR3aa: CASSQGTENQPQHF
CDR3nt: TGTGCCAGCTCACAGGGGACAGAAAATCAGCCCCAGCATTTT

d_gene: .
abundance: .
j_gene: TRBJ1-1
v_gene: TRBV6-1
CDR3aa: CASSESGTLEAFF
CDR3nt: TGTGCCAGCAGTGAATCCGGGACACTAGAAGCTTTCTTT

d_gene: .
abundance: .
j_gene: TRBJ2-7
v_gene: TRBV7-9
CDR3aa: CASSPRGGYEQYF
CDR3nt: TGTGCCAGCAGCCCTAGGGGGGGATACGAGCAGTACTTC